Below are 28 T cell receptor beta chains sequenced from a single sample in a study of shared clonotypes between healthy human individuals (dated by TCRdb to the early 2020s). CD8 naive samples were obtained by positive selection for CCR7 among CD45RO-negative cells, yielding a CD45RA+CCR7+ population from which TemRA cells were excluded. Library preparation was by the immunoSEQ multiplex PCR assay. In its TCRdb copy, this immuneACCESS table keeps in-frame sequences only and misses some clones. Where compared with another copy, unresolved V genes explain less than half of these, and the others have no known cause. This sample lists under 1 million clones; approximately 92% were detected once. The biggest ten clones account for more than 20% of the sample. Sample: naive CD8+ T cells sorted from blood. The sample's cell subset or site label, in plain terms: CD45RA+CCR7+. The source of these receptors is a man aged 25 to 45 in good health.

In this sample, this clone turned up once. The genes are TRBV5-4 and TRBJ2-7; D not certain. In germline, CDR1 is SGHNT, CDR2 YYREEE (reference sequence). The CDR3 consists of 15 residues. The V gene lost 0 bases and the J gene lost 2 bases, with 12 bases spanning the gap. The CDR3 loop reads CASSLGRGLTYEQYF. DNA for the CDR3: TGTGCCAGCAGCTTGGGGAGAGGTTTAACCTACGAGCAGTACTTC.

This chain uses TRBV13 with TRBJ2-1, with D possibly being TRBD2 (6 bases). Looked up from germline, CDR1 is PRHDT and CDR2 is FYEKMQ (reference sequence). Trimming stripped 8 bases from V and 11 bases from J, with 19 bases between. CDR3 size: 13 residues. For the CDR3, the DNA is TGTGCCAGCGGAAAGGGCGGGGAGGCTCAGCAGTTCTTC. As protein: CASGKGGEAQQFF. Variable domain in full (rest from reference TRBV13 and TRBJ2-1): AAGVIQSPRHLIKEKRETATLKCYPIPRHDTVYWYQQGPGQDPQFLISFYEKMQSDKGSIPDRFSAQQFSDYHSELNMSSLELGDSALYFCASGKGGEAQQFFGPGTRLTVL.

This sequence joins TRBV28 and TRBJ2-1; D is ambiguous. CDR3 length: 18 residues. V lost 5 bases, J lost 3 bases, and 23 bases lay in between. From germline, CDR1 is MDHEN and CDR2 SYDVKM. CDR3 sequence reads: CASSPPPLWRSDYNEQFF. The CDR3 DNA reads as TGTGCCAGCAGTCCTCCCCCCCTCTGGCGGTCCGACTACAATGAGCAGTTCTTC. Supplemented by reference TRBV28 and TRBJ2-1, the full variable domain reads DVKVTQSSRYLVKRTGEKVFLECVQDMDHENMFWYRQDPGLGLRLIYFSYDVKMKEKGDIPEGYSVSREKKERFSLILESASTNQTSMYLCASSPPPLWRSDYNEQFFGPGTRLTVL.

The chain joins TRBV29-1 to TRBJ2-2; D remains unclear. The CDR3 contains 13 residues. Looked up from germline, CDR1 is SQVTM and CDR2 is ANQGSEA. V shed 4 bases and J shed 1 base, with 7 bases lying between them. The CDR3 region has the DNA TGCAGCGTTGTGTTAGAGAACACCGGGGAGCTGTTTTTT. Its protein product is CSVVLENTGELFF.

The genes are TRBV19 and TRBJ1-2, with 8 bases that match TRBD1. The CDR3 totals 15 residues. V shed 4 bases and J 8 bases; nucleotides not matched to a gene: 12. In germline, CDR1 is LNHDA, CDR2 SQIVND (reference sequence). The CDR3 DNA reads TGTGCCAGTAGTAGCCCTGAGGACAGGGACCTAGGCTACACCTTC. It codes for CASSSPEDRDLGYTF.

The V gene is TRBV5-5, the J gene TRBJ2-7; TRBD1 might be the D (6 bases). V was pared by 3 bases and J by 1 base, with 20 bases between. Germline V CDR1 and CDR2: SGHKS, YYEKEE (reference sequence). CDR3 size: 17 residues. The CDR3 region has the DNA TGTGCCAGCAGCTCAGGGGCCGGGACGCGACTTTCCTACGAGCAGTACTTC. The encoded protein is CASSSGAGTRLSYEQYF.

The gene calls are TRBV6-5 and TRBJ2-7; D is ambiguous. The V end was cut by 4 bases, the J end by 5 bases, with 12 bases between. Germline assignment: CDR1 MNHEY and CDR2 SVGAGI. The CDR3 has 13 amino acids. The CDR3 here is CASSSYLGNEQYF. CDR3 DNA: TGTGCCAGCAGTTCCTACCTAGGGAACGAGCAGTACTTC.

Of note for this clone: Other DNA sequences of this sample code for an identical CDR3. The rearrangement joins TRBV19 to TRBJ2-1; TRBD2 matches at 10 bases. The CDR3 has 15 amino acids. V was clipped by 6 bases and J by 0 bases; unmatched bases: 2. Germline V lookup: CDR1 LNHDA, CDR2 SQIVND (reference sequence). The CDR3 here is CASRLAGSSYNEQFF. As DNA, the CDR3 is TGTGCCAGTAGACTAGCGGGAAGCTCCTACAATGAGCAGTTCTTC.

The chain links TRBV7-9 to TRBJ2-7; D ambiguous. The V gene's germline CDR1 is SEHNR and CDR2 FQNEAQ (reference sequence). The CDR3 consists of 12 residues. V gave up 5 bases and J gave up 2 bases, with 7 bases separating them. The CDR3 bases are TGTGCCAGCAGCCGTGGCCCCTACGAGCAGTACTTC. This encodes CASSRGPYEQYF.

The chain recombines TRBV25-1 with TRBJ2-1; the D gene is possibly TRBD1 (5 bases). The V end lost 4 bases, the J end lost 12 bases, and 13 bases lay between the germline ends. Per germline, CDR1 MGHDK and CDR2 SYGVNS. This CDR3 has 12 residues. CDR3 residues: CASSGGTHGQFF. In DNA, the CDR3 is TGTGCCAGCAGTGGGGGCACGCATGGGCAGTTCTTC.

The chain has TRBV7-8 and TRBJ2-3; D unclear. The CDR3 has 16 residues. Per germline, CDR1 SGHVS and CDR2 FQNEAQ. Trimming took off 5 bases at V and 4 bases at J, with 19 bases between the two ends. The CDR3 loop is CASSKDGVVLADTQYF. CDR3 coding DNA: TGTGCCAGCAGCAAAGACGGTGTAGTACTGGCAGATACGCAGTATTTT.

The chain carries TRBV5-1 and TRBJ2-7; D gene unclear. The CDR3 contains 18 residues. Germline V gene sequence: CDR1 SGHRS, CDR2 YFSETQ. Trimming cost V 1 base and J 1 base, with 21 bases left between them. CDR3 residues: CASSLSTNMEDLSYEQYF. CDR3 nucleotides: TGCGCCAGCAGCTTGTCAACTAATATGGAAGACCTATCCTACGAGCAGTACTTC. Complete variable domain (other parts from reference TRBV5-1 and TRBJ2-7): KAGVTQTPRYLIKTRGQQVTLSCSPISGHRSVSWYQQTPGQGLQFLFEYFSETQRNKGNFPGRFSGRQFSNSRSEMNVSTLELGDSALYLCASSLSTNMEDLSYEQYFGPGTRLTVT.

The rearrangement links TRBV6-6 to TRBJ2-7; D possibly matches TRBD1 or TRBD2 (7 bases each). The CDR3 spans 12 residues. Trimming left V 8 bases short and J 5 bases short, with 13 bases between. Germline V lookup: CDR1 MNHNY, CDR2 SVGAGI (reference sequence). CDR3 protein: CASQGGRNEQYF. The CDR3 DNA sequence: TGTGCCAGCCAGGGGGGGAGGAACGAGCAGTACTTC.

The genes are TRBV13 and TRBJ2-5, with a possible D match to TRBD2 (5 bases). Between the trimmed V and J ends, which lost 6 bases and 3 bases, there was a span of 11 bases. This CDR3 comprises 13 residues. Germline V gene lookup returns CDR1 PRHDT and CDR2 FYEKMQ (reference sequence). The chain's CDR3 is CASSRGLEETQYF. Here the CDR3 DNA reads TGTGCCAGCAGTCGAGGACTTGAAGAGACCCAGTACTTC.

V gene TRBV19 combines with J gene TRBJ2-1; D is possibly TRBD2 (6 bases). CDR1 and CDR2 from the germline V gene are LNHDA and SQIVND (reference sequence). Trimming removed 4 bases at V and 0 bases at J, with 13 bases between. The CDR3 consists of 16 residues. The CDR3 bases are TGTGCCAGTAGTACGGGGGACGAGAGCTCCTACAATGAGCAGTTCTTC. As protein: CASSTGDESSYNEQFF.

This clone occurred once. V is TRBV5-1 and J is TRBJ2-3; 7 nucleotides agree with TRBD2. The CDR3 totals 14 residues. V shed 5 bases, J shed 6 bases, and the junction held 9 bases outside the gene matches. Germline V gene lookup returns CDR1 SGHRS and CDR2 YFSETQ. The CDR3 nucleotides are TGCGCCAGCAGATTAGCGGGCCCCGGGGATACGCAGTATTTT. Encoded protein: CASRLAGPGDTQYF.

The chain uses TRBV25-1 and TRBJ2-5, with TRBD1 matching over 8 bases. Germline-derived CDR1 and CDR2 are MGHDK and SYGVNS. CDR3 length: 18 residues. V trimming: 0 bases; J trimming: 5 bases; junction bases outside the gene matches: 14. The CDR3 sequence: CASSEYLSDRVRVETQYF. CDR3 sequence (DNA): TGTGCCAGCAGTGAATACCTCTCGGACAGGGTGAGGGTTGAGACCCAGTACTTC.

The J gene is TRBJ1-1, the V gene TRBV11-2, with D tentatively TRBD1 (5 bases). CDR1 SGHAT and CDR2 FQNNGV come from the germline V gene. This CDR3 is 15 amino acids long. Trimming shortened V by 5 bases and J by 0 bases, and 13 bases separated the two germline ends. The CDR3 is CASSPRTSMNTEAFF. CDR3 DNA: TGTGCCAGCAGCCCCCGGACAAGCATGAACACTGAAGCTTTCTTT.

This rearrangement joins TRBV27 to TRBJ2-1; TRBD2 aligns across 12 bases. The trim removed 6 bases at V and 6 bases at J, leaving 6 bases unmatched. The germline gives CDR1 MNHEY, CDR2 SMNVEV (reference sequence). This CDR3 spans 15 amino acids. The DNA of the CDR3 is TGTGCCAGCAGCAAGGGACTAGCGGGCCCCAATGAGCAGTTCTTC. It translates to CASSKGLAGPNEQFF.

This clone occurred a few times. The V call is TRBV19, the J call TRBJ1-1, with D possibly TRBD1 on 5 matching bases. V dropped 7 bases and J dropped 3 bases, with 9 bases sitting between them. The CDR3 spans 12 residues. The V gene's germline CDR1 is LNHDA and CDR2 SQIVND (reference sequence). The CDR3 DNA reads TGTGCCAGTATCGGGGGGTACACTGAAGCTTTCTTT. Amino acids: CASIGGYTEAFF.

CDR3 sequence reads: CAWNVGNTIYF. CDR3 in DNA: TGTGCCTGGAACGTTGGAAACACCATATATTTT. The chain couples TRBV30 to TRBJ1-3, with D unclear. From germline, CDR1 is GTSNPN and CDR2 SVGIG (reference sequence). The length of the CDR3 is 11 residues. Trimming took 4 bases from V and 3 from J, leaving 4 bases between them.

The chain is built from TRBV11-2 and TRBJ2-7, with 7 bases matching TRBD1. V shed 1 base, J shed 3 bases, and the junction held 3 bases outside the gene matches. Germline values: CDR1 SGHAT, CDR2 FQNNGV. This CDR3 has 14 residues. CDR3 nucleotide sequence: TGTGCCAGCAGCTTAGCGCAGGGGGTCTACGAGCAGTACTTC. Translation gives CASSLAQGVYEQYF. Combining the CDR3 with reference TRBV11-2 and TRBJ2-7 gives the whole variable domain EAGVAQSPRYKIIEKRQSVAFWCNPISGHATLYWYQQILGQGPKLLIQFQNNGVVDDSQLPKDRFSAERLKGVDSTLKIQPAKLEDSAVYLCASSLAQGVYEQYFGPGTRLTVT.

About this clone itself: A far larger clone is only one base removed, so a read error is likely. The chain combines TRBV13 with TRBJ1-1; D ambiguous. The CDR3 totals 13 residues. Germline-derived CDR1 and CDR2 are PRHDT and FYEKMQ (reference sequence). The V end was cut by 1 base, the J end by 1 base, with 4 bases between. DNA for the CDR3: TGTGCCAGCAGCTTAGAAGGGAACACTGAAGCTTTCTTT. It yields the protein CASSLEGNTEAFF. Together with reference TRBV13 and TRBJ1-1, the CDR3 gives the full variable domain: AAGVIQSPRHLIKEKRETATLKCYPIPRHDTVYWYQQGPGQDPQFLISFYEKMQSDKGSIPDRFSAQQFSDYHSELNMSSLELGDSALYFCASSLEGNTEAFFGQGTRLTVV.

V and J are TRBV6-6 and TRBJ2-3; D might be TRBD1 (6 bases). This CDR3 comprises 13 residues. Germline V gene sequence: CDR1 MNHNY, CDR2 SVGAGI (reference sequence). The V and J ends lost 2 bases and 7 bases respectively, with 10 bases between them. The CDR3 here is CASSYAQGNTQYF. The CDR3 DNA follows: TGTGCCAGCAGTTACGCACAGGGTAATACGCAGTATTTT.

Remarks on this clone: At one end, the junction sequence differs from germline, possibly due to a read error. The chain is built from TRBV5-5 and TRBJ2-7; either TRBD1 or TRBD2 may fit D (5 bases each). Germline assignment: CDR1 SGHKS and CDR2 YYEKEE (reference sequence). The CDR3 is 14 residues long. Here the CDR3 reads CASNLGVVTYEQYF. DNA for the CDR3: TGTGCCAGCAACTTGGGGGTGGTTACCTACGAGCAGTACTTC.

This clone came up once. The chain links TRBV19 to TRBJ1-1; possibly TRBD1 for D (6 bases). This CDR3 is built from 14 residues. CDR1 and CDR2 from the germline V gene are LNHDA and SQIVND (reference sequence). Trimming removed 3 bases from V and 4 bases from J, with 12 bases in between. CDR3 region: CASSMSGGLTEAFF. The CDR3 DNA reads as TGTGCCAGTAGTATGTCGGGGGGGCTCACTGAAGCTTTCTTT.

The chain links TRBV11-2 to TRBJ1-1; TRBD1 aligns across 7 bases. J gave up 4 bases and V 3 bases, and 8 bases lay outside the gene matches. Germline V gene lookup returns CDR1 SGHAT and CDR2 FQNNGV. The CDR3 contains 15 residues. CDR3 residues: CASSFDRVGSTEAFF. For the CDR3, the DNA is TGTGCCAGCAGCTTTGACAGGGTTGGAAGCACTGAAGCTTTCTTT.

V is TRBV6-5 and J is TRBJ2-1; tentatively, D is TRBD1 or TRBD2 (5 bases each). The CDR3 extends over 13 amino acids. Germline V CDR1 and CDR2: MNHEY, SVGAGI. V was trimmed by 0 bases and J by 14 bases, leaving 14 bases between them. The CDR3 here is CASSYSGAMDEFF. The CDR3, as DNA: TGTGCCAGCAGTTACTCCGGGGCCATGGACGAGTTCTTC.